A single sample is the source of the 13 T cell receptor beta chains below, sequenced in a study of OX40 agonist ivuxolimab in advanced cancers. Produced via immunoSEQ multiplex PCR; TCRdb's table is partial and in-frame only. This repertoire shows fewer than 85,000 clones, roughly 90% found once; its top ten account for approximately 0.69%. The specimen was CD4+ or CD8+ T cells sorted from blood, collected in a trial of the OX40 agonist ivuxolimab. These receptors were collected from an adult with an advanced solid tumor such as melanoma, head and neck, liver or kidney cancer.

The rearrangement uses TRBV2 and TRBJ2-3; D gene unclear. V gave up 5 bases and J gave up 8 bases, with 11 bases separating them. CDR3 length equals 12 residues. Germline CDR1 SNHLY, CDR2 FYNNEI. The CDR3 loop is CASSSLPGTQYF. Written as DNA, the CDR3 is TGTGCCAGCAGTTCCCTCCCCGGTACGCAGTATTTT. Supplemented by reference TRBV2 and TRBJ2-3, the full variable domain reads EPEVTQTPSHQVTQMGQEVILRCVPISNHLYFYWYRQILGQKVEFLVSFYNNEISEKSEIFDDQFSVERPDGSNFTLKIRSTKLEDSAMYFCASSSLPGTQYFGPGTRLTVL.

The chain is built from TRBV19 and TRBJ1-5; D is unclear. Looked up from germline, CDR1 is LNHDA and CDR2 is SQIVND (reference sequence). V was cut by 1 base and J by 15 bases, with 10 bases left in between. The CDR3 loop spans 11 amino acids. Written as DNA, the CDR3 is TGTGCCAGTAGTATAGGGAGGGAACGGCATTTT. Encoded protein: CASSIGRERHF. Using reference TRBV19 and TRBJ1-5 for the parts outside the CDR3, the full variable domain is DGGITQSPKYLFRKEGQNVTLSCEQNLNHDAMYWYRQDPGQGLRLIYYSQIVNDFQKGDIAEGYSVSREKKESFPLTVTSAQKNPTAFYLCASSIGRERHFGDGTRLSIL.

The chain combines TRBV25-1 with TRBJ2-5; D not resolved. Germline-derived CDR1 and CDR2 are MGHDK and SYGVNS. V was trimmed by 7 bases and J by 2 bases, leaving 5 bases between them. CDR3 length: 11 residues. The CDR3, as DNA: TGTGCCAGCACCCAGCAAGAGACCCAGTACTTC. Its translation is CASTQQETQYF. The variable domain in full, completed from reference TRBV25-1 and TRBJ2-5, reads EADIYQTPRYLVIGTGKKITLECSQTMGHDKMYWYQQDPGMELHLIHYSYGVNSTEKGDLSSESTVSRIRTEHFPLTLESARPSHTSQYLCASTQQETQYFGPGTRLLVL.

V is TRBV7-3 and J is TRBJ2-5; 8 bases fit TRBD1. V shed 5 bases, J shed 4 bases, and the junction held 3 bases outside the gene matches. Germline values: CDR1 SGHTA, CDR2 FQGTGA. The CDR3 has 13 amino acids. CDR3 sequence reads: CASSQGAGETQYF. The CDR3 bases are TGTGCCAGCAGCCAGGGGGCGGGAGAGACCCAGTACTTC.

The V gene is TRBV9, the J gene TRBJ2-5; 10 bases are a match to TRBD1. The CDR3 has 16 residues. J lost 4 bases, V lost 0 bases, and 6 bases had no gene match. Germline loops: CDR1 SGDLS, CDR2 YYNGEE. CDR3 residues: CASSVGARTGGETQYF. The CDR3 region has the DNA TGTGCCAGCAGCGTAGGGGCGAGGACAGGGGGAGAGACCCAGTACTTC. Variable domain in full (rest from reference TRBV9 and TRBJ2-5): DSGVTQTPKHLITATGQRVTLRCSPRSGDLSVYWYQQSLDQGLQFLIQYYNGEERAKGNILERFSAQQFPDLHSELNLSSLELGDSALYFCASSVGARTGGETQYFGPGTRLLVL.

The CDR3 is CASSRSPDEKLFF. The DNA for the CDR3 is TGTGCCAGCAGTCGGAGTCCTGATGAAAAACTGTTTTTT. This chain uses TRBV25-1 with TRBJ1-4, with unresolved D. The germline CDR1 and CDR2 sequences are MGHDK and SYGVNS. This CDR3 spans 13 amino acids. The V end lost 5 bases, the J end lost 6 bases, and 10 bases lay between the germline ends.

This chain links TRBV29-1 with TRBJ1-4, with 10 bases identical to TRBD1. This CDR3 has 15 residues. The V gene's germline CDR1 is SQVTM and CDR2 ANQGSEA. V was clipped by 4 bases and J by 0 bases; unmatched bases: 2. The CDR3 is CSVVGTGATNEKLFF. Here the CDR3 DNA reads TGCAGCGTTGTGGGGACAGGGGCAACTAATGAAAAACTGTTTTTT.

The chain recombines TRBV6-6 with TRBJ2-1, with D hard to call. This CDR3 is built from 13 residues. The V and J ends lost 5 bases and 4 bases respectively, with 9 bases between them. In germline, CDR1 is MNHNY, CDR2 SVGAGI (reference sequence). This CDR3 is CASSPDEYNEQFF. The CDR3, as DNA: TGTGCCAGCAGTCCGGACGAATACAATGAGCAGTTCTTC.

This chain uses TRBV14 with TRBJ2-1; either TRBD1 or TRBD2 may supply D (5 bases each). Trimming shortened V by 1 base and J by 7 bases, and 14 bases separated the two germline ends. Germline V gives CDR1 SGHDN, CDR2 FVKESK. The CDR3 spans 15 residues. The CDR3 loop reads CASSQGQWGWNEQFF. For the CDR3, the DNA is TGTGCCAGCAGCCAAGGGCAGTGGGGGTGGAATGAGCAGTTCTTC.

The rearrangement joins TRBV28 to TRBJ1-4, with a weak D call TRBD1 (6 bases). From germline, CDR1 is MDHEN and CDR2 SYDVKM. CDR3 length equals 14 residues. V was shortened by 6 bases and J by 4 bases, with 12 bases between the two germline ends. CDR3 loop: CASSTGGGNEKLFF. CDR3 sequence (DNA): TGTGCCAGCAGCACGGGAGGGGGTAATGAAAAACTGTTTTTT.

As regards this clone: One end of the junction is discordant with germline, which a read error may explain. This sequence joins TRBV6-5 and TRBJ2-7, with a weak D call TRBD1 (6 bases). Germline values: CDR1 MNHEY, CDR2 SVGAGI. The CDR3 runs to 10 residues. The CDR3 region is CAVQGVERYF. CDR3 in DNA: TGTGCCGTACAGGGTGTTGAGCGGTACTTC.

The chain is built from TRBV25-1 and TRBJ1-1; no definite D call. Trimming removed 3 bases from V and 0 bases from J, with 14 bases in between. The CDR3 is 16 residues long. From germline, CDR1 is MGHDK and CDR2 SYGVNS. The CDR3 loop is CASSEGGGSMNTEAFF. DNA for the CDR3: TGTGCCAGCAGTGAGGGTGGAGGGTCCATGAACACTGAAGCTTTCTTT.

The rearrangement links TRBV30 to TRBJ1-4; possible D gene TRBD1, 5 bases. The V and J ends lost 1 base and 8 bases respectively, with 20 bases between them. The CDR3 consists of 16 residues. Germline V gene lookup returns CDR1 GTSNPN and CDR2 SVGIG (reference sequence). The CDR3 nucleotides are TGTGCCTGGAGTGCTTCAACCGGGGCCCAAGGGGAAAAACTGTTTTTT. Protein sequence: CAWSASTGAQGEKLFF.